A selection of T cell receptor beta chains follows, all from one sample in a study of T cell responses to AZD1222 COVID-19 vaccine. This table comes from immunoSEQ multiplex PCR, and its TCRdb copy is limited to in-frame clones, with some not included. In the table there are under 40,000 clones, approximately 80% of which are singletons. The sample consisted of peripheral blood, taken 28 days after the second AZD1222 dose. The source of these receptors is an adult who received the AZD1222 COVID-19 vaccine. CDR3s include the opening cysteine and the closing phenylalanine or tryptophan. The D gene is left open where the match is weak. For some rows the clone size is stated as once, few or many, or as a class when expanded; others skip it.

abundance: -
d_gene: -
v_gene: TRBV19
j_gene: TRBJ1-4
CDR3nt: TGTGCCAGTAGTCGACAGACAGGTATTAATGAAAAACTGTTTTTT
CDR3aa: CASSRQTGINEKLFF

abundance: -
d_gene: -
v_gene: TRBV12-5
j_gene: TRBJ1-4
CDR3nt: TGTGCTAGTGGTTTGGGGGACGGGACTAATGAAAAACTGTTTTTT
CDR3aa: CASGLGDGTNEKLFF

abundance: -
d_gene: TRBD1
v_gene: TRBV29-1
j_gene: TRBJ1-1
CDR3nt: TGCAGCGTTGTCAGGGGGGGGAACACTGAAGCTTTCTTT
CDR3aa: CSVVRGGNTEAFF

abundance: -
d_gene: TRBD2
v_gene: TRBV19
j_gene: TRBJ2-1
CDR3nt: TGTGCCAGTAGTATAGGAGTAGCGGGGGGGCGTGCTGAGCAGTTCTTC
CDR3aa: CASSIGVAGGRAEQFF

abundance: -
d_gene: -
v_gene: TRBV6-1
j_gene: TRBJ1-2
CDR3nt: TGTGCCAGCAGTGCCTCAAAAACAGGGAGCCGCTATGGCTACACCTTC
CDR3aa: CASSASKTGSRYGYTF

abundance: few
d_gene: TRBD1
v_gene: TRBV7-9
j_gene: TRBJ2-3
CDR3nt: TGTGCCAGCGGACCGGGACAGGGAGGGACAGATACGCAGTATTTT
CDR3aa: CASGPGQGGTDTQYF

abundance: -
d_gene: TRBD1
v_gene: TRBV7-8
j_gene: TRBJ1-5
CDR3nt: TGTGCCAGCAGCTTAGCCGAGACAGGGGGCAACCAGCCCCAGCATTTT
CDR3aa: CASSLAETGGNQPQHF

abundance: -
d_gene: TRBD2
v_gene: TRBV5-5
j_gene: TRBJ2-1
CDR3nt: TGTGCCAGCAGCTGGGAGGGACTAGCGGGGGGGAAGCAGTTCTTC
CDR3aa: CASSWEGLAGGKQFF

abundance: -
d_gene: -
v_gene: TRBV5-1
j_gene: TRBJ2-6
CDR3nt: TGCGCCAGCAGCTGGGCAGGGGCTGGGGCCAACGTCCTGACTTTC
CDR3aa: CASSWAGAGANVLTF

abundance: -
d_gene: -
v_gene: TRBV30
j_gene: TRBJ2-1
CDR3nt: TGTGCCTGGAGTAGGTCCCGCTACAATGAGCAGTTCTTC
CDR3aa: CAWSRSRYNEQFF

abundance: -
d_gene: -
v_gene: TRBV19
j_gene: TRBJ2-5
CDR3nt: TGTGCCAGTAGTACGACAGGTATCCGAGAGACCCAGTACTTC
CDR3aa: CASSTTGIRETQYF

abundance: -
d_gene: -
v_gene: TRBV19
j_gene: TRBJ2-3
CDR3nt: TGTGCCAGTAGTATTTGGGGCACAGATACGCAGTATTTT
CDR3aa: CASSIWGTDTQYF

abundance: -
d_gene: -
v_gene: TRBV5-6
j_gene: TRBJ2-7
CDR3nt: TGTGCCACCCGCATACGGGGCTGGGACGAGCAGTACTTC
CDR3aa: CATRIRGWDEQYF

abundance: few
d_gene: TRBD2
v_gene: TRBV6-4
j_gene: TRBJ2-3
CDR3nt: TGTGCCAGCAGTCCTACTCAACTAGCGGGGGCTAATACGCAGTATTTT
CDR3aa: CASSPTQLAGANTQYF